Here is one T cell receptor (beta chain) with its context. Its antigen remains unidentified. PCR was performed a second time for roughly 7 to 11 cycles using a sample-barcoded 5' primer and a J-beta primer mix. Each cDNA molecule received a tag from a template-switch adaptor that had 12 random nucleotides. MiXCR, applied by TCRdb to the 5' RACE reads, yields one record per CDR3 protein. The sample yields about 510,000 distinct CDR3 sequences, roughly a quarter seen once. This CDR3 spans 13 amino acids. Germline CDR1 and CDR2: GTSNPN and SVGIG (reference sequence). Trimming removed 3 bases at V and 11 bases at J, with 19 bases between. The data belong to a study of blood T cells in healthy people across ages. Notes on the study in general: Researchers report that TCR beta diversity correlated strongly with naive T cell percentage.

This sample was also put to use in a study of T cells of mothers and their children. That study reports: Over 9.5 million TCR beta CDR3 reads were obtained from each mother, and a few million from each child.

This chain uses TRBV30 with TRBJ2-5; tentatively, D is TRBD1 (6 bases). Source material: blood. This TCR was sampled from a boy younger than 10 in good health. The CDR3 sequence: CAWSLNRVGEQYF. CDR3 DNA sequence: TGTGCCTGGAGCCTCAACAGGGTTGGGGAGCAGTACTTC. The complete variable domain, with remaining parts taken from reference TRBV30 and TRBJ2-5, reads SQTIHQWPATLVQPVGSPLSLECTVEGTSNPNLYWYRQAAGRGLQLLFYSVGIGQISSEVPQNLSASRPQDRQFILSSKKLLLSDSGFYLCAWSLNRVGEQYFGPGTRLLVL.